This T cell receptor (beta chain) came from a study of T cell responses to AZD1222 COVID-19 vaccine. The CDR3 extends over 16 amino acids. J lost 2 bases, V lost 1 base, and 6 bases had no gene match. In germline, CDR1 is SGHRS, CDR2 YFSETQ. Comment on this clone: The antigen remains undetermined.

Assay used: immunoSEQ multiplex PCR; TCRdb lists only in-frame clones, some missing. This table holds some 110,000 clones, around 91% found once. Study-wide points: In a largely white British group with more females than males, clonal diversity was possibly underestimated. Just a handful of AZD1222 recipients tested seropositive at baseline.

This sample comprised peripheral blood, obtained on day 0 of AZD1222 vaccination. The source is an adult in good health. The V gene is TRBV5-1, the J gene TRBJ1-2; 9 bases are a match to TRBD1. The CDR3 nucleotides are TGCGCCAGCAGCTTGTCCGGGGACAGGGACAACTATGGCTACACCTTC. Its protein product is CASSLSGDRDNYGYTF.